The 27 T cell receptor beta chains in this list originate from one sample, sequenced in a study of blood T cell repertoires in COVID-19. The assay was immunoSEQ multiplex PCR, and TCRdb's table has in-frame clones only and misses some. The sample lists about 130,000 clones; approximately 88% were seen once. Source material: peripheral blood. The source is a man in his sixties with acute or convalescent COVID-19.

The chain recombines TRBV7-9 with TRBJ2-7; 10 nucleotides align to TRBD1. Germline-derived CDR1 and CDR2 are SEHNR and FQNEAQ (reference sequence). The CDR3 has 13 amino acids. Germline trimming cut 7 bases from V and 6 bases from J; bases unmatched to any gene: 6. The CDR3 DNA sequence: TGTGCCAGCACCGGGACAGGGGTTGGCGAGCAGTACTTC. Protein product: CASTGTGVGEQYF.

The rearrangement links TRBV19 to TRBJ1-2, with D hard to call. Trimming took off 3 bases at V and 8 bases at J, with 16 bases between the two ends. CDR1 and CDR2 (germline): LNHDA, SQIVND (reference sequence). This CDR3 contains 14 residues. CDR3 in amino acids: CASSITPPSRGYTF. The CDR3 DNA is TGTGCCAGTAGTATCACACCCCCATCGAGGGGCTACACCTTC.

The rearrangement joins TRBV11-2 to TRBJ2-3, with D perhaps matching TRBD1 (5 bases). The CDR3 is made up of 14 amino acids. The germline V and J ends were trimmed by 2 bases and 3 bases, with 9 bases remaining between them. CDR1 SGHAT and CDR2 FQNNGV come from the germline V gene. The CDR3 is CASSLKGRTDTQYF. The CDR3 nucleotides are TGTGCCAGCAGCTTAAAGGGGCGGACAGATACGCAGTATTTT.

V is TRBV19 and J is TRBJ1-2; D gene uncertain. CDR1 LNHDA and CDR2 SQIVND come from the germline V gene (reference sequence). The CDR3 has 11 amino acids. V was trimmed by 10 bases and J by 0 bases, leaving 6 bases between them. CDR3 sequence (DNA): TGTGCCACTAAAACTAACTATGGCTACACCTTC. It specifies CATKTNYGYTF.

This chain uses TRBV5-4 with TRBJ1-1; TRBD1 agrees at 10 bases. V was clipped by 0 bases and J by 5 bases; unmatched bases: 7. Per germline, CDR1 SGHNT and CDR2 YYREEE (reference sequence). The CDR3 has 16 amino acids. The CDR3 is CASSLAGTGDGTEAFF. CDR3 coding DNA: TGTGCCAGCAGCTTGGCGGGGACAGGGGATGGGACTGAAGCTTTCTTT.

This sequence joins TRBV24-1 and TRBJ2-1; 9 bases are shared with TRBD2. V was pared by 4 bases and J by 3 bases, with 9 bases of the junction left unmatched. The V gene's germline CDR1 is KGHDR and CDR2 SFDVKD. The CDR3 totals 17 residues. As DNA, the CDR3 is TGTGCCACCAGTGACCGCCACCTAGCGGGGAACTACAATGAGCAGTTCTTC. This codes for CATSDRHLAGNYNEQFF.

This sequence joins TRBV5-4 and TRBJ2-5; TRBD1 is a possible D gene (6 bases). Germline CDR1 SGHNT, CDR2 YYREEE (reference sequence). The CDR3 is made up of 17 amino acids. The V end was cut by 3 bases, the J end by 5 bases, with 23 bases between. The CDR3 nucleotides read TGTGCCAGCAGCTCTTCAGTCGGGACACTTTGGGGGGAGACCCAGTACTTC. Translated: CASSSSVGTLWGETQYF.

This clone was picked up one time. The V call is TRBV27, the J call TRBJ2-1; D might be TRBD2 (6 bases). The CDR3 runs to 14 residues. CDR1 and CDR2 from the germline V gene are MNHEY and SMNVEV (reference sequence). Trimming took off 3 bases at V and 5 bases at J, with 11 bases between the two ends. The CDR3 DNA sequence: TGTGCCAGCAGTTTTTCCGGGGGAAACAATGAGCAGTTCTTC. Translating gives CASSFSGGNNEQFF.

V is TRBV11-2 and J is TRBJ2-2, with 15 bases identical to TRBD2. Trimming cost V 0 bases and J 0 bases; bases outside gene matches: 5. The CDR3 is 20 residues long. Germline V gene sequence: CDR1 SGHAT, CDR2 FQNNGV. The CDR3 loop is CASSLDRGLAGGANTGELFF. The CDR3 nucleotides read TGTGCCAGCAGCTTAGATAGGGGACTAGCGGGGGGAGCGAACACCGGGGAGCTGTTTTTT.

The V call is TRBV2, the J call TRBJ2-1, with 11 positions matching TRBD2. With 7 bases clipped from V and 7 bases from J, the junction kept 6 bases outside the gene matches. CDR1 SNHLY and CDR2 FYNNEI come from the germline V gene. This CDR3 comprises 14 residues. The CDR3 is CASTPGLAVNEQFF. Written as DNA, the CDR3 is TGTGCCAGCACCCCGGGACTAGCGGTGAATGAGCAGTTCTTC.

The gene calls are TRBV11-2 and TRBJ2-3; D may be TRBD1 (5 bases). This CDR3 has 16 amino acids. V was clipped by 1 base and J by 5 bases, with 16 bases between them. CDR1 SGHAT and CDR2 FQNNGV come from the germline V gene. CDR3 in amino acids: CASSLVVWAGKDTQYF. The CDR3 nucleotides read TGTGCCAGCAGCTTAGTGGTCTGGGCAGGGAAAGATACGCAGTATTTT.

This sequence joins TRBV11-1 and TRBJ1-3; 8 nucleotides agree with TRBD1. The CDR3 totals 15 residues. Germline V gene lookup returns CDR1 SGHAT and CDR2 FQDESV (reference sequence). V trimming: 3 bases; J trimming: 4 bases; junction bases outside the gene matches: 5. Written as DNA, the CDR3 is TGTGCCAGCAGCTTTACAGGGGGAGCCGGAAACACCATATATTTT. It translates to CASSFTGGAGNTIYF.

This clone appeared a few times. The chain links TRBV27 to TRBJ2-7; the match to TRBD1 covers 7 bases. The CDR3 extends over 14 amino acids. Trimming at V came to 5 bases and at J to 5 bases, leaving 9 bases not matched to a gene. CDR1 MNHEY and CDR2 SMNVEV come from the germline V gene (reference sequence). CDR3 nucleotides: TGTGCCAGCAGTCACAGGGGTCCTAACGACGAGCAGTACTTC. Translated, it gives CASSHRGPNDEQYF.

The J gene is TRBJ1-2, the V gene TRBV29-1; D ambiguous. In germline, CDR1 is SQVTM, CDR2 ANQGSEA. The CDR3 is 11 residues long. V lost 6 bases and J lost 5, with 10 bases in between. CDR3 amino acids: CSVREIYGYTF. The CDR3 bases are TGCAGCGTCCGGGAAATATATGGCTACACCTTC. Full variable domain (missing parts from reference TRBV29-1 and TRBJ1-2): SAVISQKPSRDICQRGTSLTIQCQVDSQVTMMFWYRQQPGQSLTLIATANQGSEATYESGFVIDKFPISRPNLTFSTLTVSNMSPEDSSIYLCSVREIYGYTFGSGTRLTVV.

This chain joins TRBV6-5 and TRBJ2-3; TRBD2 is a possible D gene (6 bases). V lost 6 bases, J lost 6 bases, and 16 bases lay in between. Germline-derived CDR1 and CDR2 are MNHEY and SVGAGI. CDR3 length equals 14 residues. DNA of the CDR3: TGTGCCAGCAGACTAGCCGGGGAGGTGGATACGCAGTATTTT. This gives the protein CASRLAGEVDTQYF.

This chain joins TRBV4-1 and TRBJ2-7, with 9 bases aligning to TRBD2. This CDR3 is built from 14 residues. Looked up from germline, CDR1 is MGHRA and CDR2 is YSYEKL. V shed 1 base, J shed 3 bases, and the junction held 1 base outside the gene matches. CDR3 DNA: TGCGCCAGCAGCCAAGCGACTAGCGGCTACGAGCAGTACTTC. Amino acid sequence: CASSQATSGYEQYF.

This chain connects TRBV19 to TRBJ2-5, with D tentatively TRBD2 (7 bases). The germline CDR1 and CDR2 sequences are LNHDA and SQIVND (reference sequence). Trimming removed 7 bases at V and 0 bases at J, with 15 bases between. The CDR3 covers 15 residues. For the CDR3, the DNA is TGTGCCAGTATGGGGGGGCCGACGGACCAAGAGACCCAGTACTTC. Its protein is CASMGGPTDQETQYF. Supplemented by reference TRBV19 and TRBJ2-5, the full variable domain reads DGGITQSPKYLFRKEGQNVTLSCEQNLNHDAMYWYRQDPGQGLRLIYYSQIVNDFQKGDIAEGYSVSREKKESFPLTVTSAQKNPTAFYLCASMGGPTDQETQYFGPGTRLLVL.

This chain joins TRBV5-8 and TRBJ1-2; TRBD1 might be the D (5 bases). The germline V gene has CDR1 SGHTS and CDR2 YDEGEE. CDR3 length: 15 amino acids. Deletions cut 4 bases from V and 3 bases from J, with 16 bases between. The CDR3 DNA is TGTGCCAGCAGCCCCACGACGGGGGGGTACTATGGCTACACCTTC. It is translated as CASSPTTGGYYGYTF.

In this sample, this clone turned up once. The V gene is TRBV5-1, the J gene TRBJ2-3, with 12 nucleotides matching TRBD2. J lost 4 bases, V lost 3 bases, and 3 bases had no gene match. Germline-derived CDR1 and CDR2 are SGHRS and YFSETQ. CDR3 size: 15 residues. The CDR3 reads CASSSTSGRSDTQYF. CDR3 DNA sequence: TGCGCCAGCAGCTCAACTAGCGGGAGGTCAGATACGCAGTATTTT. The entire variable domain, with the rest obtained from reference TRBV5-1 and TRBJ2-3, is as follows: KAGVTQTPRYLIKTRGQQVTLSCSPISGHRSVSWYQQTPGQGLQFLFEYFSETQRNKGNFPGRFSGRQFSNSRSEMNVSTLELGDSALYLCASSSTSGRSDTQYFGPGTRLTVL.

The chain links TRBV7-9 to TRBJ1-2, with 11 bases fitting TRBD1. V was pared by 5 bases and J by 3 bases, with 5 bases of the junction left unmatched. This CDR3 is 15 amino acids long. Per germline, CDR1 SEHNR and CDR2 FQNEAQ (reference sequence). This CDR3 reads CASSAGQGAYYGYTF. DNA for the CDR3: TGTGCCAGCAGCGCCGGACAGGGGGCTTACTATGGCTACACCTTC.

The chain is built from TRBV29-1 and TRBJ2-7; 11 nucleotides align to TRBD2. Germline V gene lookup returns CDR1 SQVTM and CDR2 ANQGSEA. Trimming at V came to 5 bases and at J to 2 bases, leaving 2 bases not matched to a gene. There are 13 residues in the CDR3. The CDR3 loop is CSVIAGGTYEQYF. CDR3 in DNA: TGCAGCGTTATAGCGGGAGGGACCTACGAGCAGTACTTC.

V and J are TRBV18 and TRBJ2-7; D is perhaps TRBD2 (5 bases). V lost 3 bases and J lost 6, with 27 bases in between. The CDR3 runs to 18 residues. Germline V gives CDR1 KGHSH, CDR2 LQKENI. CDR3 amino acids: CASSPPRASIGGSGEQYF. The DNA for the CDR3 is TGTGCCAGCTCACCCCCCCGGGCTAGCATCGGTGGATCGGGCGAGCAGTACTTC.

The genes are TRBV7-8 and TRBJ2-3; D might be TRBD1 (5 bases). V was pared by 1 base and J by 0 bases, with 11 bases between. The CDR3 runs to 16 residues. Germline V gives CDR1 SGHVS, CDR2 FQNEAQ. CDR3 sequence (DNA): TGTGCCAGCAGCTTAGTCGCAGGGTCGAGCACAGATACGCAGTATTTT. This gives the protein CASSLVAGSSTDTQYF.

The gene calls are TRBV5-1 and TRBJ2-1, with D possibly being TRBD2 (5 bases). V lost 0 bases, J lost 0 bases, and 13 bases lay in between. The CDR3 consists of 17 residues. Germline lookup yields CDR1 SGHRS and CDR2 YFSETQ. CDR3 in amino acids: CASSLAPAASSYNEQFF. The CDR3 region has the DNA TGCGCCAGCAGCTTGGCACCAGCGGCGAGCTCCTACAATGAGCAGTTCTTC.

Only a few counts were recorded for this clone. The V call is TRBV19, the J call TRBJ1-2; D remains unclear. The CDR3 runs to 14 residues. CDR1 and CDR2 from the germline V gene are LNHDA and SQIVND (reference sequence). The ends were cut back, 9 bases at V and 4 bases at J, with 18 bases in the middle. CDR3 in DNA: TGTGCCAGCCGCCCCCGAGGTGAAGTCTATGGCTACACCTTC. Residues: CASRPRGEVYGYTF.

The chain carries TRBV5-1 and TRBJ2-1; TRBD2 matches 9 bases. The CDR3 runs to 16 residues. After removal of 0 bases from V and 0 bases from J, the junction contained 1 base not matched to a gene. Germline CDR1 and CDR2: SGHRS and YFSETQ. In DNA form, the CDR3 reads TGCGCCAGCAGCTTGGATAGCGGGAGCTCCTACAATGAGCAGTTCTTC. Its translation is CASSLDSGSSYNEQFF.

The chain combines TRBV19 with TRBJ2-7, with 10 bases fitting TRBD2. V trimming: 6 bases; J trimming: 3 bases; junction bases outside the gene matches: 8. Germline values: CDR1 LNHDA, CDR2 SQIVND (reference sequence). CDR3 length: 15 residues. CDR3 protein: CASREASSGSYEQYF. The CDR3 nucleotides read TGTGCCAGTAGAGAGGCGTCTAGCGGGAGCTACGAGCAGTACTTC.